Presented here are 4 T cell receptor beta chains from one specimen sequenced in a study of cytomegalovirus exposure and HLA in healthy donors. 13 Jbeta primers and 60 Vbeta primers were used for the PCR. Using immunoSEQ multiplex PCR, the repertoire was profiled, and TCRdb retains in-frame clones only, with some absent. The sample yields around 180,000 clones, approximately 80% seen once. Sequencing was performed on PBMCs. The receptors here all came from a middle-aged woman in good health and CMV-seronegative.

This sequence joins TRBV4-3 and TRBJ1-2; weak D call: TRBD1 (6 bases). Trimming removed 0 bases at V and 4 bases at J, with 12 bases between. Germline CDR1 is LGHNA and CDR2 is YSLEER. The CDR3 consists of 15 residues. CDR3 nucleotide sequence: TGCGCCAGCAGCCAAGAGCGGGGGGACACCTATGGCTACACCTTC. This gives the protein CASSQERGDTYGYTF.

This rearrangement joins TRBV6-1 to TRBJ2-7, with TRBD1 matching over 8 bases. With V trimmed by 5 bases and J by 3 bases, 9 bases remained unmatched. Germline V gene data show CDR1 as MNHNS and CDR2 as SASEGT. CDR3 length: 15 amino acids. CDR3 DNA: TGTGCCAGCAGTTCGCGGAGTGGACAGGGCTACGAGCAGTACTTC. It encodes CASSSRSGQGYEQYF.

The genes are TRBV7-2 and TRBJ2-3, with D perhaps TRBD2 (6 bases). The V end was cut by 5 bases, the J end by 2 bases, with 14 bases between. The CDR3 is made up of 15 amino acids. CDR1 and CDR2 from the germline V gene are SGHTA and FQGNSA. This CDR3 is CASSPGLHSTDTQYF. The CDR3 DNA reads as TGTGCCAGCAGCCCGGGACTCCACTCCACAGATACGCAGTATTTT.

J is TRBJ1-2 and V is TRBV4-1, with 8 positions matching TRBD1. Germline trimming cut 0 bases from V and 4 bases from J; bases unmatched to any gene: 4. Germline values: CDR1 MGHRA, CDR2 YSYEKL. This CDR3 has 15 amino acids. For the CDR3, the DNA is TGCGCCAGCAGCCAAGATCGGCAGGGGGCCTATGGCTACACCTTC. It is translated as CASSQDRQGAYGYTF.